The 22 T cell receptor beta chains given below trace back to one sample, sequenced in a study of shared clonotypes between healthy human individuals. Sequencing was performed with immunoSEQ multiplex PCR; in TCRdb, only in-frame clones are kept and a portion is missing. The sample has about 680,000 clones, 73% seen once; the top ten hold around 2%. Sequencing was carried out using memory CD4+ T cells sorted from blood. Subset specified: CD45RA-negative fraction. These receptors originate from a woman aged 25 to 39 in good health.

This clone was seen ten or more times. The gene calls are TRBV2 and TRBJ2-2; no reliable D call. Germline V gives CDR1 SNHLY, CDR2 FYNNEI. This CDR3 has 14 residues. V was trimmed by 2 bases and J by 1 base, leaving 5 bases between them. CDR3 sequence: CASSETLNTGELFF. The CDR3 DNA follows: TGTGCCAGCAGTGAAACCTTGAACACCGGGGAGCTGTTTTTT.

The count of this clone is one. The V and J genes are TRBV15 and TRBJ2-5; TRBD2 matches 14 bases. Germline V gene lookup returns CDR1 LNHNV and CDR2 YYDKDF (reference sequence). There are 18 residues in the CDR3. The trim removed 3 bases at V and 2 bases at J, leaving 8 bases unmatched. The CDR3 here is CATSSDPRLAGGQETQYF. The CDR3 DNA is TGTGCCACCAGCAGTGACCCCCGACTAGCGGGAGGGCAAGAGACCCAGTACTTC.

This clone was counted ten times or more. J is TRBJ1-5 and V is TRBV6-4; D gene uncertain. Germline V gene lookup returns CDR1 MRHNA and CDR2 SNTAGT. Trimming shortened V by 2 bases and J by 7 bases, and 9 bases separated the two germline ends. The CDR3 has 13 residues. The CDR3 region is CASSDALGQPQHF. The CDR3 DNA follows: TGTGCCAGCAGTGACGCACTCGGGCAGCCCCAGCATTTT.

A remark on this clone: The sample contains more than one DNA sequence encoding this CDR3. The J gene is TRBJ2-6, the V gene TRBV28; D gene ambiguous. Germline loops: CDR1 MDHEN, CDR2 SYDVKM. The CDR3 length is 14 residues. The V and J ends lost 4 bases and 4 bases respectively, with 8 bases between them. The chain's CDR3 is CASSSPAGANVLTF. DNA of the CDR3: TGTGCCAGCAGTTCTCCAGCCGGGGCCAACGTCCTGACTTTC.

The chain links TRBV7-2 to TRBJ1-2; maybe TRBD1 (6 bases). V shed 5 bases and J shed 6 bases, with 16 bases lying between them. Germline V gene lookup returns CDR1 SGHTA and CDR2 FQGNSA. CDR3 length equals 14 residues. The CDR3 spells CASSLSQQGNGYTF. CDR3 sequence (DNA): TGTGCCAGCAGCCTATCCCAACAGGGCAATGGCTACACCTTC.

Concerning this clone itself: Other DNA sequences of this sample code for an identical CDR3. This sequence joins TRBV28 and TRBJ1-5; D may be TRBD1 (6 bases). Germline lookup yields CDR1 MDHEN and CDR2 SYDVKM. Between the trimmed V and J ends, which lost 6 bases and 2 bases, there was a span of 14 bases. The CDR3 is 15 residues long. The CDR3 sequence is CASRSTGSGNQPQHF. In DNA, the CDR3 is TGTGCCAGCAGATCAACAGGGTCCGGCAATCAGCCCCAGCATTTT.

This clone was observed a few times. This chain links TRBV7-3 with TRBJ2-2, with 10 positions matching TRBD2. Losses at the gene ends were 5 bases for V and 2 bases for J; bases not matched to a gene: 2. Germline V gives CDR1 SGHTA, CDR2 FQGTGA. The CDR3 has 15 amino acids. DNA for the CDR3: TGTGCCAGCAGCCTAGCGGGGGCAAACACCGGGGAGCTGTTTTTT. Its translation: CASSLAGANTGELFF.

The chain has TRBV14 and TRBJ2-1; maybe TRBD1 (6 bases). There are 16 residues in the CDR3. Germline values: CDR1 SGHDN, CDR2 FVKESK. V lost 0 bases, J lost 5 bases, and 14 bases lay in between. The CDR3 here is CASSQDLGQGHNEQFF. CDR3 bases: TGTGCCAGCAGCCAAGATCTGGGACAAGGCCACAATGAGCAGTTCTTC.

The chain combines TRBV15 with TRBJ2-1; D gene unclear. The CDR3 consists of 14 residues. V shed 2 bases and J shed 5 bases, with 10 bases lying between them. Germline assignment: CDR1 LNHNV and CDR2 YYDKDF (reference sequence). In DNA, the CDR3 is TGTGCCACCAGCAGAACAAACCTACACAATGAGCAGTTCTTC. Translated: CATSRTNLHNEQFF.

The chain recombines TRBV6-1 with TRBJ2-7; 9 bases agree with TRBD2. CDR1 is MNHNS, CDR2 SASEGT, per germline. V lost 7 bases and J lost 9; bases outside the gene matches: 13. CDR3 length: 14 residues. The CDR3 sequence is CASTPILAGLGQYF. The CDR3 DNA sequence: TGTGCCAGCACCCCCATACTAGCGGGCTTGGGGCAGTACTTC.

The chain recombines TRBV25-1 with TRBJ2-7; 7 nucleotides align to TRBD1. J lost 4 bases, V lost 1 base, and 7 bases had no gene match. CDR1 and CDR2 (germline): MGHDK, SYGVNS. CDR3 size: 15 residues. The chain's CDR3 is CASSELGDREYEQYF. CDR3 coding DNA: TGTGCCAGCAGTGAATTGGGAGACAGGGAGTACGAGCAGTACTTC.

The genes are TRBV7-8 and TRBJ2-1, with D hard to call. Trimming pared 5 bases from V and 2 bases from J, leaving 19 bases between. The length of the CDR3 is 17 residues. Germline values: CDR1 SGHVS, CDR2 FQNEAQ. CDR3 amino acids: CASSKGRDGRTYNEQFF. CDR3 in DNA: TGTGCCAGCAGCAAAGGACGTGACGGGCGAACCTACAATGAGCAGTTCTTC.

Remarks on this clone: The sample holds other DNA sequences that translate to the same CDR3. V and J are TRBV2 and TRBJ2-2; 8 bases agree with TRBD1. The CDR3 has 15 amino acids. Trimming at V came to 6 bases and at J to 1 base, leaving 4 bases not matched to a gene. In germline, CDR1 is SNHLY, CDR2 FYNNEI. The CDR3 region has the DNA TGTGCCAGCAGGACCGGGACAGGGAACACCGGGGAGCTGTTTTTT. Translation: CASRTGTGNTGELFF.

This clone has just one count. The CDR3 loop reads CASRPGVVTGELFF. Written as DNA, the CDR3 is TGTGCCAGCAGACCGGGGGTAGTCACCGGGGAGCTGTTTTTT. The genes are TRBV28 and TRBJ2-2; tentatively, D is TRBD2 (6 bases). V lost 6 bases and J 4 bases, leaving 12 bases between the germline ends. Germline-derived CDR1 and CDR2 are MDHEN and SYDVKM. The CDR3 covers 14 residues. Full variable domain (outside the CDR3, taken from reference TRBV28 and TRBJ2-2): DVKVTQSSRYLVKRTGEKVFLECVQDMDHENMFWYRQDPGLGLRLIYFSYDVKMKEKGDIPEGYSVSREKKERFSLILESASTNQTSMYLCASRPGVVTGELFFGEGSRLTVL.

The chain links TRBV5-1 to TRBJ2-1; D is perhaps TRBD2 (6 bases). From germline, CDR1 is SGHRS and CDR2 YFSETQ. This CDR3 comprises 14 residues. V dropped 5 bases and J dropped 4 bases, with 13 bases sitting between them. CDR3 amino acids: CASRVDSGYNEQFF. In DNA form, the CDR3 reads TGCGCCAGCAGGGTAGATAGCGGATACAATGAGCAGTTCTTC.

The chain employs TRBV9 and TRBJ1-1; D is ambiguous. The germline V gene encodes CDR1 SGDLS and CDR2 YYNGEE. The V end lost 0 bases, the J end lost 0 bases, and 3 bases lay between the germline ends. The CDR3 is 13 amino acids. The CDR3 coding sequence is TGTGCCAGCAGCGTAGGGATGAACACTGAAGCTTTCTTT. This translates into CASSVGMNTEAFF.

The V and J genes are TRBV7-9 and TRBJ2-5, with D uncertain. This CDR3 has 14 residues. V was pared by 1 base and J by 7 bases, with 13 bases between. Per germline, CDR1 SEHNR and CDR2 FQNEAQ (reference sequence). Here the CDR3 DNA reads TGTGCCAGCAGCTTAGACAGCACTGGTAGGACCCAGTACTTC. Translating it yields CASSLDSTGRTQYF.

The rearrangement links TRBV20-1 to TRBJ2-5; TRBD2 is a possible D gene (6 bases). CDR3 length equals 11 residues. Between the trimmed V and J ends, which lost 6 bases and 5 bases, there was a span of 10 bases. Looked up from germline, CDR1 is DFQATT and CDR2 is SNEGSKA (reference sequence). For the CDR3, the DNA is TGCAGTGCCAATGGGAGGGAGACCCAGTACTTC. This sequence encodes CSANGRETQYF.

This clone came up a few times. The J gene is TRBJ2-5, the V gene TRBV7-7; no reliable D call. V gave up 5 bases and J gave up 6 bases, with 13 bases separating them. Germline V CDR1 and CDR2: SSHAT, FNYEAQ (reference sequence). The length of the CDR3 is 13 residues. CDR3 sequence reads: CASSPDPGQTQYF. CDR3 coding DNA: TGTGCCAGCAGCCCGGACCCTGGGCAGACCCAGTACTTC.

The rearrangement links TRBV29-1 to TRBJ1-2, with 12 bases that match TRBD1. Germline assignment: CDR1 SQVTM and CDR2 ANQGSEA. CDR3 length: 13 residues. V shed 7 bases, J shed 6 bases, and the junction held 6 bases outside the gene matches. CDR3 DNA: TGCAGCGCCCGGGACAGGGGGCCCCATGGCTACACCTTC. Amino acids: CSARDRGPHGYTF. The variable domain in full, completed from reference TRBV29-1 and TRBJ1-2, reads SAVISQKPSRDICQRGTSLTIQCQVDSQVTMMFWYRQQPGQSLTLIATANQGSEATYESGFVIDKFPISRPNLTFSTLTVSNMSPEDSSIYLCSARDRGPHGYTFGSGTRLTVV.

The chain is built from TRBV29-1 and TRBJ2-5; 7 nucleotides agree with TRBD1. V lost 2 bases, J lost 5 bases, and 11 bases stayed unmatched. Germline V CDR1 and CDR2: SQVTM, ANQGSEA. The CDR3 has 15 amino acids. CDR3 amino acids: CSVETDRAPLETQYF. CDR3 sequence (DNA): TGCAGCGTTGAAACCGACAGGGCCCCGCTGGAGACCCAGTACTTC. Drawing the rest from reference TRBV29-1 and TRBJ2-5, the complete variable domain is SAVISQKPSRDICQRGTSLTIQCQVDSQVTMMFWYRQQPGQSLTLIATANQGSEATYESGFVIDKFPISRPNLTFSTLTVSNMSPEDSSIYLCSVETDRAPLETQYFGPGTRLLVL.

The chain has TRBV30 and TRBJ2-3, with D unresolved. This CDR3 contains 15 residues. From germline, CDR1 is GTSNPN and CDR2 SVGIG (reference sequence). The V gene lost 7 bases and the J gene lost 0 bases, with 17 bases spanning the gap. CDR3 amino acids: CASSRRSYSTDTQYF. The DNA of the CDR3 is TGTGCCTCCTCGCGTAGGTCCTATAGCACAGATACGCAGTATTTT.